This is a list of T cell receptor beta chains from one sample in a study of T cell responses to AZD1222 COVID-19 vaccine. The assay was immunoSEQ multiplex PCR, and TCRdb's table has in-frame clones only and misses some. Of 80,000 or so clones in the sample, nearly 90% are singletons; the top ten hold roughly 5.1%. Sequenced here: peripheral blood, sampled on day 0 of MenACWY control vaccination. These receptors all stem from an adult in good health. The CDR3 runs from the conserved cysteine through the conserved F or W. Each record gives: CDR3 DNA, CDR3 protein, D gene, clone size, V gene, J gene. A D gene is named only where the DNA matches it firmly. Clone size is not always given. Where it is, it says once, few, many or a class for expanded clones.

TGTGCCACTGCGAATATCGGGGGGGGTTCACCCCTCCACTTT,CATANIGGGSPLHF,-,-,TRBV7-2,TRBJ1-6
TGTGCCAGCAGCCCCCCCGGGACCCCTCGATATGGCTACACCTTC,CASSPPGTPRYGYTF,-,-,TRBV27,TRBJ1-2
TGTGCCTGGAGTGTGCTGGGGAAGAACACTGAAGCTTTCTTT,CAWSVLGKNTEAFF,-,few,TRBV30,TRBJ1-1
TGTGCCAGCAGTTCGGACAGCAATCAGCCCCAGCATTTT,CASSSDSNQPQHF,-,-,TRBV6-2/TRBV6-3,TRBJ1-5
TGTGCCAGCAGGGGAGGGGGTGGCAATCAGCCCCAGCATTTT,CASRGGGGNQPQHF,-,few,TRBV6-5,TRBJ1-5
TGCGCCAGCAGCTTGGAGGGACAGGGGATCACAGATACGCAGTATTTT,CASSLEGQGITDTQYF,TRBD1,-,TRBV5-1,TRBJ2-3
TGTGCCAGCAGTGCCCCAGCAGACGGCACTGAAGCTTTCTTT,CASSAPADGTEAFF,-,-,TRBV6-2/TRBV6-3,TRBJ1-1
TGTGCCAGCAGTTACTCGACTCTGCGGGGCGGGCAGTTCTTC,CASSYSTLRGGQFF,-,once,TRBV6-5,TRBJ2-1
TGTGCCAGCAGGCCTCCGGGGACGCCGGCTGAAAAACTGTTTTTT,CASRPPGTPAEKLFF,-,few,TRBV28,TRBJ1-4
TGTGCCAGCAGCTCCGATAGGTACGAGCAGTACTTC,CASSSDRYEQYF,-,-,TRBV5-4,TRBJ2-7
TGCGCCAGCAGCTTGTTTGGTGTGGGGACGGTCAGCACAGATACGCAGTATTTT,CASSLFGVGTVSTDTQYF,-,-,TRBV5-1,TRBJ2-3
TGTGCCAGCAGACCGGAGCCCCTCTATGGCTACACCTTC,CASRPEPLYGYTF,-,-,TRBV2,TRBJ1-2